This T cell receptor (beta chain) derives from a study of T cell responses to AZD1222 COVID-19 vaccine. Measured with immunoSEQ multiplex PCR; TCRdb has only the in-frame clones, and not every one. This table has 110,000 or so clones, 80% to 95% appearing once. The CDR3 runs 16 residues. V lost 5 bases and J 6 bases, leaving 23 bases between the germline ends. CDR1 is LNHDA, CDR2 SQIVND, per germline (reference sequence). Overall study findings and caveats: Donors were mostly white British, more females; clonal diversity possibly underestimated. Baseline seropositivity occurred in only six AZD1222 recipients.

The count of this clone is one. Its antigen is as yet unknown. J is TRBJ2-7 and V is TRBV19; the D gene is possibly TRBD2 (5 bases). The sequence derives from an adult who received the MenACWY meningococcal vaccine as a control. Specimen: peripheral blood, collected 28 days after the second dose of the MenACWY control vaccine. This CDR3 reads CASSPTSGNIRVEQYF. The CDR3 bases are TGTGCCAGTAGTCCTACGTCGGGAAATATACGTGTCGAGCAGTACTTC.